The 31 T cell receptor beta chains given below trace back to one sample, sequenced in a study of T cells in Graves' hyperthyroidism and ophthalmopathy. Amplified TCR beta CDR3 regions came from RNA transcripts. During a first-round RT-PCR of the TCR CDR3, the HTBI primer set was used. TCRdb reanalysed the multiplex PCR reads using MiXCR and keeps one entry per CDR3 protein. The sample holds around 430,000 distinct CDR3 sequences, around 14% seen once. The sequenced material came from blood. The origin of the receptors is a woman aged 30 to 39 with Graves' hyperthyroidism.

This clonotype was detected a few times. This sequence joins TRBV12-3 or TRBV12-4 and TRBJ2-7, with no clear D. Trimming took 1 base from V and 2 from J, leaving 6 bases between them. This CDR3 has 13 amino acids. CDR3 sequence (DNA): TGTGCCAGCAGTTTAGAGGCAGCCTACGAGCAGTACTTC. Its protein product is CASSLEAAYEQYF.

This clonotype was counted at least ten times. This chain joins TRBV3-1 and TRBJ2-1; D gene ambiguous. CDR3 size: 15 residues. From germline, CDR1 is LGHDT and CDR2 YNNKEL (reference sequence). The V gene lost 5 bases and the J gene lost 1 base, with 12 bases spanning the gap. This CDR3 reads CASSYPTLSYNEQFF. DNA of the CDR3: TGTGCCAGCAGCTACCCGACCCTTTCCTACAATGAGCAGTTCTTC.

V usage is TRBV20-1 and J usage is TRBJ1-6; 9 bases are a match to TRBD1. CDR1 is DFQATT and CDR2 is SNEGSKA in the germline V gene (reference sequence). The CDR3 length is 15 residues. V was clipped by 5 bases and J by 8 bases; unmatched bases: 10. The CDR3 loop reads CSAPTGGSSDSPLHF. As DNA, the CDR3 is TGCAGTGCTCCGACAGGGGGTTCGTCGGATTCACCCCTCCACTTT.

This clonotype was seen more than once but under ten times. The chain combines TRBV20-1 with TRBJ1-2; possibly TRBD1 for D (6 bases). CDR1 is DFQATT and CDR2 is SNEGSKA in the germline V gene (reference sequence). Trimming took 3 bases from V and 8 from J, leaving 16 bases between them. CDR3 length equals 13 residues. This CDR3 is CSASRTVTEGYTF. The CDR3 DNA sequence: TGCAGTGCTAGTCGGACAGTGACGGAAGGCTACACCTTC.

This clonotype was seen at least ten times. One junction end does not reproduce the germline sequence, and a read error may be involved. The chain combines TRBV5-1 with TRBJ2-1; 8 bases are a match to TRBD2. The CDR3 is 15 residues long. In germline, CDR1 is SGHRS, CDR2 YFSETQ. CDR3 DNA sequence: TGTGCCAGCAGCTTAGCCGGGAGGGCCTACAATGAGCAGTTCTTC. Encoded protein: CASSLAGRAYNEQFF.

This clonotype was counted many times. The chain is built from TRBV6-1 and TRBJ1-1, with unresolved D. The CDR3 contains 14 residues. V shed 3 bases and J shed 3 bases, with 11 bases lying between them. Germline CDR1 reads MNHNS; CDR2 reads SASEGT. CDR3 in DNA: TGTGCCAGCAGTGAGGTGGCGGGTGACACTGAAGCTTTCTTT. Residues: CASSEVAGDTEAFF.

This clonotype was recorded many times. CDR3 region: CASSQDLGLFYGYTF. DNA of the CDR3: TGTGCCAGCAGCCAAGATTTAGGACTGTTCTATGGCTACACCTTC. The V call is TRBV4-2, the J call TRBJ1-2, with no clear D. The CDR3 extends over 15 amino acids. Trimming removed 0 bases from V and 4 bases from J, with 12 bases in between. Germline V gives CDR1 LGHNA, CDR2 YNFKEQ.

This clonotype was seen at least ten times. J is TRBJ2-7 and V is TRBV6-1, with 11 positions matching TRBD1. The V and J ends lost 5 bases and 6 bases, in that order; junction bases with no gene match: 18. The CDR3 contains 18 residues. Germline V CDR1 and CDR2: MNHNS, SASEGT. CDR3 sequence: CASSSAAGTGGLTGEQYF. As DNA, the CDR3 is TGTGCCAGCAGTTCCGCCGCCGGGACAGGGGGACTCACTGGCGAGCAGTACTTC.

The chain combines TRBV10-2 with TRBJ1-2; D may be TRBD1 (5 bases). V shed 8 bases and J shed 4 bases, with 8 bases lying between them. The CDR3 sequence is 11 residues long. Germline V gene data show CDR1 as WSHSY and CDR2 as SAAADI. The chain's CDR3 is CASGTVYGYTF. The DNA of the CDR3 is TGCGCCAGCGGGACGGTCTATGGCTACACCTTC.

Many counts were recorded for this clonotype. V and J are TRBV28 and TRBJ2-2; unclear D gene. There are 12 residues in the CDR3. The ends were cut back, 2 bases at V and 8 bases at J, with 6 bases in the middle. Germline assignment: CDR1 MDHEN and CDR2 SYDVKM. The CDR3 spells CASSLNRGELFF. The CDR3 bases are TGTGCCAGCAGTTTAAACAGAGGGGAGCTGTTTTTT.

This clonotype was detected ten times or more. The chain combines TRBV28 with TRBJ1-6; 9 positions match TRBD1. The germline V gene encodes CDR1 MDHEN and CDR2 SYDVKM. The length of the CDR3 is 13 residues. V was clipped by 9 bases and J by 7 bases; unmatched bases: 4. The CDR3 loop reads CASLDRGNSPLHF. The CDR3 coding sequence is TGTGCCAGTCTAGACAGGGGGAATTCACCCCTCCACTTT. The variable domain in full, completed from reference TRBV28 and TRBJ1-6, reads DVKVTQSSRYLVKRTGEKVFLECVQDMDHENMFWYRQDPGLGLRLIYFSYDVKMKEKGDIPEGYSVSREKKERFSLILESASTNQTSMYLCASLDRGNSPLHFGNGTRLTVT.

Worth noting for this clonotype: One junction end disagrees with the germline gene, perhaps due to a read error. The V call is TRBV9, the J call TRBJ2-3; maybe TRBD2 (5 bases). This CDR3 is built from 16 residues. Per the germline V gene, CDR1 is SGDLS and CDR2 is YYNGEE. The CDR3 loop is CAGSITGNLFTDTQYF. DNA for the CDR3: TGTGCCGGCAGCATCACCGGGAACCTTTTCACAGATACGCAGTATTTT.

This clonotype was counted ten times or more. The CDR3 region has the DNA TGTGCCACCAGCAGAGGGGACAGAGGTATTAACTATGGCTACACCTTC. This sequence encodes CATSRGDRGINYGYTF. The chain carries TRBV15 and TRBJ1-2; 7 bases are a match to TRBD1. The junction had 6 bases not matched to a gene; V was cut back by 1 base and J by 1 base. The germline V gene has CDR1 LNHNV and CDR2 YYDKDF (reference sequence). This CDR3 contains 16 residues.

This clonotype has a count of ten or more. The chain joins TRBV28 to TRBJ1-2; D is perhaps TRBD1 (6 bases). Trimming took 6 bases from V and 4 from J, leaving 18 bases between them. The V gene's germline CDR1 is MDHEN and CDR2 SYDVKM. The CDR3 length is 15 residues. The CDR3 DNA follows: TGTGCCAGCAGACCGCCTCAGGGGCTGGGCTATGGCTACACCTTC. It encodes CASRPPQGLGYGYTF.

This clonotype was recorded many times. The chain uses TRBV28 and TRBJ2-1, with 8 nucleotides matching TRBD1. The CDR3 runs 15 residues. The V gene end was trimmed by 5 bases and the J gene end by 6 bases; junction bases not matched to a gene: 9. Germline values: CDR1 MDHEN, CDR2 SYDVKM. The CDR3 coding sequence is TGTGCCAGCAGTCTCCGACAGGGGCCCACCAATGAGCAGTTCTTC. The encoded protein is CASSLRQGPTNEQFF.

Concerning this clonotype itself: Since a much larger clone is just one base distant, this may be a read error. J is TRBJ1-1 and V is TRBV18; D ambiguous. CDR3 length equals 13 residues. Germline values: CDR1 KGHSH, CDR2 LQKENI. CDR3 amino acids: CASSPQANTGAFF. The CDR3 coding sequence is TGTGCCAGCTCACCCCAGGCGAACACTGGAGCTTTCTTT. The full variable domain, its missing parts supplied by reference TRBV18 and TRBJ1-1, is NAGVMQNPRHLVRRRGQEARLRCSPMKGHSHVYWYRQLPEEGLKFMVYLQKENIIDESGMPKERFSAEFPKEGPSILRIQQVVRGDSAAYFCASSPQANTGAFFGQGTRLTVV.

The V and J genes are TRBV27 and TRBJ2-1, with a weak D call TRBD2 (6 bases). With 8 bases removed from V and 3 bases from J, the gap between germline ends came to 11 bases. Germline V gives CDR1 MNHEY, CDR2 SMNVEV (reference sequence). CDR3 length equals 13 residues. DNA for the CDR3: TGTGCCAGCCGGGGACTCAACTACAATGAGCAGTTCTTC. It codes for CASRGLNYNEQFF.

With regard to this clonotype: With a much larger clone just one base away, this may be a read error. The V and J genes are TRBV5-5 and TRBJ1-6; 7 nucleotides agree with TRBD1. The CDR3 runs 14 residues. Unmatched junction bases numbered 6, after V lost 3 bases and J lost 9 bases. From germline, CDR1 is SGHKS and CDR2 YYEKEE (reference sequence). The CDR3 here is CASSWDYRGSPLHF. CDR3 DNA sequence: TGTGCCAGCAGCTGGGATTACAGGGGTTCACCCCTCCACTTT.

The CDR3 DNA follows: TGTGCCAGCAGTCCGGGACAGGGACCGAACACCGGGGAGCTGTTTTTT. Protein: CASSPGQGPNTGELFF. The chain employs TRBV27 and TRBJ2-2; the match to TRBD1 covers 9 bases. There are 16 residues in the CDR3. After removal of 5 bases from V and 0 bases from J, the junction contained 4 bases not matched to a gene. Germline V gives CDR1 MNHEY, CDR2 SMNVEV (reference sequence).

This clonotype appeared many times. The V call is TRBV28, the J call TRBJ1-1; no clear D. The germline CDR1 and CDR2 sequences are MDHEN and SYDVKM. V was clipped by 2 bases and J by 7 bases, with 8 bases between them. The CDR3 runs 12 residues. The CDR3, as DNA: TGTGCCAGCAGTTTAGCTATGGGTGAAGCTTTCTTT. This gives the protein CASSLAMGEAFF.

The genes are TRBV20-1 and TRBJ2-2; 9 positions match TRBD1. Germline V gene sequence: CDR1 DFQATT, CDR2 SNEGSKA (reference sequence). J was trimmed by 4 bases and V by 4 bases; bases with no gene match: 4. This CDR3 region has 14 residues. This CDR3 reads CSAIQGAGTGELFF. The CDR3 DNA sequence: TGCAGTGCTATACAGGGGGCTGGCACCGGGGAGCTGTTTTTT.

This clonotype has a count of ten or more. The CDR3 bases are TGCGCCAGCAGCTTGGAATTAGCGGGAGGGAATGAGCAGTTCTTC. Its protein is CASSLELAGGNEQFF. The chain has TRBV5-1 and TRBJ2-1; 11 bases are a match to TRBD2. After removal of 0 bases from V and 7 bases from J, the junction contained 3 bases not matched to a gene. CDR3 length equals 15 residues. Germline values: CDR1 SGHRS, CDR2 YFSETQ.

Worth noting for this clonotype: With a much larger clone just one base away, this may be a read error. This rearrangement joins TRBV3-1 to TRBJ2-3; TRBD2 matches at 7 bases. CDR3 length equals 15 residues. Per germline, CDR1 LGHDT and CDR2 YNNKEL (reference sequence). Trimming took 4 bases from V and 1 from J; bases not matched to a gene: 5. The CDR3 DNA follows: TGTGCCAGCAGCCTCGGGACTAAAGGCACAGATACGCAGTATTTT. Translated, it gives CASSLGTKGTDTQYF.

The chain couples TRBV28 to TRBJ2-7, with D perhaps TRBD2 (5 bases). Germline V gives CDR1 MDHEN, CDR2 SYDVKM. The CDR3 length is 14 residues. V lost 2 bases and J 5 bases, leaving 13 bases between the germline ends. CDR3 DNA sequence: TGTGCCAGCAGTTTAAGGCGGGCCATCGACGAGCAGTACTTC. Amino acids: CASSLRRAIDEQYF.

For the CDR3, the DNA is TGTGCCAGCAGTCGGGTTTCCTCTGGAAACACCATATATTTT. Its translation is CASSRVSSGNTIYF. The rearrangement links TRBV6-1 to TRBJ1-3, with D unresolved. CDR1 MNHNS and CDR2 SASEGT come from the germline V gene. The length of the CDR3 is 14 residues. The germline V and J ends were trimmed by 5 bases and 0 bases, with 8 bases remaining between them.

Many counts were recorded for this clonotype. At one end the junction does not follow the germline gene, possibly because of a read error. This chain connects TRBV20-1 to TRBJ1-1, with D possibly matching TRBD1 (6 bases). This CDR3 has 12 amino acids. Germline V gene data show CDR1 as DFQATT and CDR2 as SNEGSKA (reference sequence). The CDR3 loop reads CSARDVRTAVLF. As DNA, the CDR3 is TGCAGTGCTAGAGATGTCAGGACAGCTGTACTCTTT.

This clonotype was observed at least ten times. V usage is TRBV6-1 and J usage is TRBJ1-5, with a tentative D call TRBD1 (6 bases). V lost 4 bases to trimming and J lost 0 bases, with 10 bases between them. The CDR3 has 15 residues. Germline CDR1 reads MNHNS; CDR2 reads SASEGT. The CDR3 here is CASSGQDNSNQPQHF. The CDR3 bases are TGTGCCAGCAGTGGACAGGACAATAGCAATCAGCCCCAGCATTTT.

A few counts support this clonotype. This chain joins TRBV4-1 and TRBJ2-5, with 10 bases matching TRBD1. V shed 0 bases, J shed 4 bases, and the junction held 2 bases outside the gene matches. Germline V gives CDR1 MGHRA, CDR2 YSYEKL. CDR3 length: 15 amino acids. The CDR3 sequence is CASSQDDRGRETQYF. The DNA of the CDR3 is TGCGCCAGCAGCCAAGACGACAGGGGGCGAGAGACCCAGTACTTC.

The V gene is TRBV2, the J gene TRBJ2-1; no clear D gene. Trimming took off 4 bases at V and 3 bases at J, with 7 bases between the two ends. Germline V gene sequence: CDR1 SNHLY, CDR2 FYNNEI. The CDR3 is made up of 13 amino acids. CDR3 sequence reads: CASSVDLYNEQFF. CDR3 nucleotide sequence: TGTGCCAGCAGTGTTGATCTCTACAATGAGCAGTTCTTC.

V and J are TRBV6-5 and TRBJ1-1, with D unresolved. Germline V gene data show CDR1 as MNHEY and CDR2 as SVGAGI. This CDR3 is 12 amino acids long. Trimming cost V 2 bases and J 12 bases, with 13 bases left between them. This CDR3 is CASSYGWVETFF. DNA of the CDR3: TGTGCCAGCAGTTACGGTTGGGTGGAAACTTTCTTT.

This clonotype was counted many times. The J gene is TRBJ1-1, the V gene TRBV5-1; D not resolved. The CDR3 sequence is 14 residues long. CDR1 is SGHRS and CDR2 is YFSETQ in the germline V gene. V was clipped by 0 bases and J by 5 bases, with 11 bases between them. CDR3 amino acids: CASSLDGMGTEAFF. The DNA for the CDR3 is TGCGCCAGCAGCTTGGACGGGATGGGGACTGAAGCTTTCTTT.